A single sample gave rise to the 30 T cell receptor beta chains below, sequenced in a study of blood T cell repertoires in COVID-19. This table comes from immunoSEQ multiplex PCR, and its TCRdb copy is limited to in-frame clones, with some not included. The top ten clones hold 1% of a sample with approximately 300,000 clones, around 90% of them seen once. Specimen: peripheral blood. Receptors were obtained from a man in his fifties or sixties with active or convalescent COVID-19.

This chain connects TRBV28 to TRBJ2-1, with D perhaps TRBD2 (5 bases). Trimming shortened V by 5 bases and J by 12 bases, and 17 bases separated the two germline ends. CDR3 length: 13 amino acids. Germline V gene data show CDR1 as MDHEN and CDR2 as SYDVKM. DNA for the CDR3: TGTGCCAGCAGTCGCTTCGGTCCCGCGGGGCAGTTCTTC. Translation: CASSRFGPAGQFF.

In nucleotides, the CDR3 is TGCGCCAGCAGCCCCAGGCATCCTAATGAAAAACTGTTTTTT. It codes for CASSPRHPNEKLFF. J is TRBJ1-4 and V is TRBV4-3; D is uncertain. With 4 bases removed from V and 3 bases from J, the gap between germline ends came to 9 bases. The CDR3 runs to 14 residues. Germline V gene sequence: CDR1 LGHNA, CDR2 YSLEER.

A few counts support this clone. The chain links TRBV24-1 to TRBJ1-5; D perhaps matches TRBD1 (5 bases). The CDR3 length is 19 residues. The germline gives CDR1 KGHDR, CDR2 SFDVKD. Trimming took off 3 bases at V and 1 base at J, with 21 bases between the two ends. In DNA form, the CDR3 reads TGTGCCACCAGTGATGGTAGGGCAGGGCTAGGGGTGAGCAATCAGCCCCAGCATTTT. Protein product: CATSDGRAGLGVSNQPQHF.

This chain connects TRBV19 to TRBJ1-2; D remains ambiguous. Germline CDR1 is LNHDA and CDR2 is SQIVND (reference sequence). The V gene lost 3 bases and the J gene lost 7 bases, with 18 bases spanning the gap. The CDR3 runs to 15 residues. Here the CDR3 DNA reads TGTGCCAGTAGTATGTCACAGCTATACGAAGCTGGCTACACCTTC. This encodes CASSMSQLYEAGYTF.

The chain combines TRBV29-1 with TRBJ1-1; D might be TRBD1 (5 bases). V dropped 7 bases and J dropped 0 bases, with 15 bases sitting between them. CDR1 is SQVTM and CDR2 is ANQGSEA in the germline V gene. The CDR3 loop spans 14 amino acids. The CDR3: CSGRRGGMNTEAFF. The CDR3 DNA reads TGCAGCGGGAGAAGGGGAGGCATGAACACTGAAGCTTTCTTT.

CDR3 loop: CSASPGQSNQPQHF. The CDR3, as DNA: TGCAGTGCTAGTCCCGGACAGAGCAATCAGCCCCAGCATTTT. This sequence joins TRBV20-1 and TRBJ1-5; possible D gene TRBD1, 6 bases. CDR1 DFQATT and CDR2 SNEGSKA come from the germline V gene (reference sequence). V was clipped by 3 bases and J by 1 base, with 10 bases between them. This CDR3 has 14 amino acids.

V usage is TRBV20-1 and J usage is TRBJ2-7; 12 bases are shared with TRBD1. The germline CDR1 and CDR2 sequences are DFQATT and SNEGSKA (reference sequence). CDR3 length: 14 residues. The V and J ends lost 3 bases and 7 bases, in that order; junction bases with no gene match: 7. CDR3 coding DNA: TGCAGTGCTAGTTGGGACAGGGGGCTAGAAGAGCAGTACTTC. As protein: CSASWDRGLEEQYF.

J is TRBJ2-3 and V is TRBV21-1; the table assigns TRBD1, which was not confirmed against the DNA. TRBV21-1 is a pseudogene segment. The CDR3 has 19 amino acids. CDR3 coding DNA: TGTGCCAGCAGCAAAGATGACTGGGACAGGGATTGCGGCACAGATACGCAGTATTTT. This codes for CASSKDDWDRDCGTDTQYF.

CDR3 loop: CASKGTGIVTNEKLFF. The CDR3 nucleotides read TGTGCCAGCAAGGGGACAGGGATAGTAACTAATGAAAAACTGTTTTTT. V is TRBV2 and J is TRBJ1-4; TRBD1 aligns across 9 bases. Germline CDR1 SNHLY, CDR2 FYNNEI. The CDR3 loop spans 16 amino acids. With 7 bases clipped from V and 1 base from J, the junction kept 7 bases outside the gene matches.

V is TRBV7-3 and J is TRBJ2-1, with D unclear. The germline gives CDR1 SGHTA, CDR2 FQGTGA. The CDR3 runs to 15 residues. Between the trimmed V and J ends, which lost 1 base and 1 base, there was a span of 8 bases. The CDR3 nucleotides read TGTGCCAGCAGCTTAATTGACGGGTCCTACAATGAGCAGTTCTTC. It codes for CASSLIDGSYNEQFF.

The V and J genes are TRBV3-1 (or the pseudogene TRBV3-2) and TRBJ2-3; TRBD1 is a possible D gene (8 bases). This CDR3 is 16 amino acids long. The V and J ends lost 2 bases and 6 bases respectively, with 18 bases between them. Per the germline V gene, CDR1 is LGHDT and CDR2 is YNNKEL (reference sequence). The CDR3 sequence: CASSQSYRGGGDTQYF. The DNA of the CDR3 is TGTGCCAGCAGCCAATCCTACAGGGGGGGTGGCGATACGCAGTATTTT.

The CDR3 nucleotides are TGTGCCAGCAGTTCACCGGGACAGGCTTACAATGAGCAGTTCTTC. It is translated as CASSSPGQAYNEQFF. The rearrangement joins TRBV6-2 or TRBV6-3 to TRBJ2-1; TRBD1 matches at 8 bases. The CDR3 runs to 15 residues. The germline V gene encodes CDR1 MNHEY and CDR2 SVGEGT. J lost 4 bases, V lost 4 bases, and 6 bases had no gene match.

The chain carries TRBV11-2 and TRBJ2-3; tentative D call: TRBD2 (7 bases). The V end lost 4 bases, the J end lost 6 bases, and 17 bases lay between the germline ends. This CDR3 contains 15 residues. CDR1 and CDR2 from the germline V gene are SGHAT and FQNNGV. CDR3 in DNA: TGTGCCAGCAGCTACGGCGCGGGGGCCTCGGATACGCAGTATTTT. This sequence encodes CASSYGAGASDTQYF.

This sequence joins TRBV6-1 and TRBJ2-1; 8 bases align to TRBD2. The trim removed 0 bases at V and 8 bases at J, leaving 9 bases unmatched. Looked up from germline, CDR1 is MNHNS and CDR2 is SASEGT. CDR3 length: 16 amino acids. CDR3 nucleotides: TGTGCCAGCAGTGAAGCGGGGGCGGGAGGTCGAGATGAGCAGTTCTTC. This gives the protein CASSEAGAGGRDEQFF.

In regard to this clone: The junction differs from germline at one of its ends, possibly a read error. The V and J genes are TRBV19 and TRBJ1-1, with TRBD1 matching over 7 bases. CDR1 and CDR2 from the germline V gene are LNHDA and SQIVND (reference sequence). This CDR3 spans 8 amino acids. This chain's CDR3 is CASSTGIF. Here the CDR3 DNA reads TGTGCCAGTTCGACAGGGATCTTT.

The CDR3 region is CATSDGGREAFF. The CDR3 bases are TGCGCCACCTCGGACGGGGGTCGTGAAGCTTTCTTT. The gene calls are TRBV5-1 and TRBJ1-1; TRBD1 might be the D (5 bases). Germline CDR1 and CDR2: SGHRS and YFSETQ. V was clipped by 9 bases and J by 7 bases, with 16 bases between them. This CDR3 is built from 12 residues. The full variable domain, its missing parts supplied by reference TRBV5-1 and TRBJ1-1, is KAGVTQTPRYLIKTRGQQVTLSCSPISGHRSVSWYQQTPGQGLQFLFEYFSETQRNKGNFPGRFSGRQFSNSRSEMNVSTLELGDSALYLCATSDGGREAFFGQGTRLTVV.

V and J are TRBV11-1 and TRBJ1-4, with 7 bases matching TRBD1. Germline assignment: CDR1 SGHAT and CDR2 FQDESV (reference sequence). V shed 7 bases and J 6 bases; nucleotides not matched to a gene: 5. The CDR3 runs 13 residues. CDR3 residues: CASTGDSHEKLFF. As DNA, the CDR3 is TGTGCCAGCACCGGGGACAGTCATGAAAAACTGTTTTTT.

The chain links TRBV9 to TRBJ2-1; possibly TRBD2 for D (5 bases). This CDR3 contains 14 residues. V lost 6 bases, J lost 4 bases, and 14 bases lay in between. Germline V gene lookup returns CDR1 SGDLS and CDR2 YYNGEE. CDR3 coding DNA: TGTGCCAGCACCGAAGGAGGCAGTTACAATGAGCAGTTCTTC. Translated: CASTEGGSYNEQFF.

DNA for the CDR3: TGTGCCATAAGAGCAGGGGCCGGCACAGATACGCAGTATTTT. It codes for CAIRAGAGTDTQYF. J is TRBJ2-3 and V is TRBV10-3; TRBD1 is a possible D gene (6 bases). CDR3 length: 14 residues. Per germline, CDR1 ENHRY and CDR2 SYGVKD. V lost 9 bases to trimming and J lost 1 base, with 14 bases between them.

This chain links TRBV28 with TRBJ1-5, with a tentative D call TRBD1 (6 bases). The CDR3 consists of 15 residues. In germline, CDR1 is MDHEN, CDR2 SYDVKM. V lost 7 bases, J lost 3 bases, and 16 bases lay in between. The CDR3: CASNPAGGHNQPQHF. In nucleotides, the CDR3 is TGTGCCAGCAACCCGGCGGGGGGGCACAATCAGCCCCAGCATTTT. The full variable domain, rest sourced from reference TRBV28 and TRBJ1-5, is DVKVTQSSRYLVKRTGEKVFLECVQDMDHENMFWYRQDPGLGLRLIYFSYDVKMKEKGDIPEGYSVSREKKERFSLILESASTNQTSMYLCASNPAGGHNQPQHFGDGTRLSIL.

The V gene is TRBV7-3, the J gene TRBJ2-1; 7 bases are a match to TRBD1. V lost 3 bases, J lost 8 bases, and 7 bases stayed unmatched. The CDR3 totals 14 residues. Germline V gene lookup returns CDR1 SGHTA and CDR2 FQGTGA. The CDR3 nucleotides are TGTGCCAGCAGCTTTACAGGGGATAGCCATGAGCAGTTCTTC. Translation: CASSFTGDSHEQFF.

For the CDR3, the DNA is TGTGCTAGTGGTTCGGGGTTTTCTGAAGCTTTCTTT. It codes for CASGSGFSEAFF. The rearrangement uses TRBV12-5 and TRBJ1-1; no clear D gene. This CDR3 has 12 residues. Trimming took 4 bases from V and 6 from J, leaving 9 bases between them. The V gene's germline CDR1 is LGHNT and CDR2 FRNRAP.

This chain links TRBV5-1 with TRBJ2-5; no definite D call. The germline CDR1 and CDR2 sequences are SGHRS and YFSETQ. CDR3 length: 14 residues. With 0 bases removed from V and 2 bases from J, the gap between germline ends came to 8 bases. CDR3 DNA sequence: TGCGCCAGCAGCTTGGGATCTGAGCAAGAGACCCAGTACTTC. It encodes CASSLGSEQETQYF.

The chain uses TRBV5-4 and TRBJ2-3, with D perhaps matching TRBD2 (5 bases). Germline V gives CDR1 SGHNT, CDR2 YYREEE (reference sequence). The CDR3 spans 15 residues. V shed 4 bases and J shed 5 bases, with 17 bases lying between them. The CDR3 is CASSLEVSRGDTQYF. As DNA, the CDR3 is TGTGCCAGCAGCCTGGAGGTGTCTCGGGGAGATACGCAGTATTTT.

This sequence joins TRBV7-2 and TRBJ2-3, with 8 positions matching TRBD1. Trimming took 6 bases from V and 4 from J; bases not matched to a gene: 15. CDR3 size: 17 residues. Germline values: CDR1 SGHTA, CDR2 FQGNSA. The CDR3 DNA reads TGTGCCAGCAGTCGGGACAGGCCCCCTGGGGGTGCAGATACGCAGTATTTT. Protein sequence: CASSRDRPPGGADTQYF.

The rearrangement joins TRBV4-1 to TRBJ1-1, with a weak D call TRBD1 (6 bases). From germline, CDR1 is MGHRA and CDR2 YSYEKL. The CDR3 sequence is 15 residues long. V dropped 3 bases and J dropped 2 bases, with 13 bases sitting between them. The CDR3 DNA follows: TGCGCCAGCAGCCAGGGGGCCCCGCCAAACACTGAAGCTTTCTTT. Its protein product is CASSQGAPPNTEAFF.

This chain connects TRBV28 to TRBJ2-2, with D maybe TRBD2 (6 bases). V shed 6 bases and J shed 3 bases, with 11 bases lying between them. The CDR3 loop spans 14 amino acids. The germline V gene encodes CDR1 MDHEN and CDR2 SYDVKM. Here the CDR3 DNA reads TGTGCCAGCAGAGTACCGGGGGACACCGGGGAGCTGTTTTTT. Its protein product is CASRVPGDTGELFF.

This clone occurred once. The chain recombines TRBV7-2 with TRBJ1-3; D unclear. This CDR3 contains 15 residues. V lost 2 bases and J 3 bases, leaving 11 bases between the germline ends. The germline gives CDR1 SGHTA, CDR2 FQGNSA. CDR3 in amino acids: CASSLNSVRGNTIYF. CDR3 coding DNA: TGTGCCAGCAGCTTAAATTCGGTTCGTGGAAACACCATATATTTT.

This clone showed up just once. The chain combines TRBV18 with TRBJ1-1; D may be TRBD1 (6 bases). Germline lookup yields CDR1 KGHSH and CDR2 LQKENI. This CDR3 has 13 residues. The V end was cut by 5 bases, the J end by 2 bases, with 9 bases between. The CDR3 loop is CASSGQSNTEAFF. In DNA, the CDR3 is TGTGCCAGCTCAGGACAGTCAAACACTGAAGCTTTCTTT.

This clone was picked up one time. The J gene is TRBJ2-7, the V gene TRBV6-5; D might be TRBD1 (6 bases). Trimming removed 2 bases from V and 0 bases from J, with 11 bases in between. The CDR3 length is 15 residues. Germline-derived CDR1 and CDR2 are MNHEY and SVGAGI. The CDR3 sequence: CASSYRGSSSYEQYF. CDR3 nucleotides: TGTGCCAGCAGTTACAGGGGGTCCAGCTCCTACGAGCAGTACTTC.